The rows below give T cell receptor beta chains drawn from one sample of a study of shared clonotypes between healthy human individuals. Only in-frame clones appear in the TCRdb table, and some are missing; sequencing was by immunoSEQ multiplex PCR. The profile shows some 680,000 clones, around four fifths of them singletons. The sample consisted of memory CD4+ T cells sorted from blood. The receptors originated from a young woman in good health. The CDR3 runs from the conserved cysteine through the conserved F or W. A D gene is named only where the DNA matches it firmly. Size values are once, few and many counts, or a class for expanded clones, and some rows have none.

d_call	cdr3_length	clone_size	j_call	v_call	cdr3_aa	cdr3_nt
TRBD2	15	many	TRBJ2-2	TRBV5-6	CASSELAGNTGELFF	TGTGCCAGCAGCGAACTAGCGGGGAACACCGGGGAGCTGTTTTTT
TRBD1	14	NA	TRBJ1-5	TRBV18	CASSTGTGGQPQHF	TGTGCCAGCTCCACCGGGACAGGGGGTCAGCCCCAGCATTTT
NA	12	NA	TRBJ1-1	TRBV30	CAWNGGIEKAFF	TGTGCCTGGAATGGGGGAATAGAGAAAGCTTTCTTT
NA	17	NA	TRBJ1-5	TRBV11-2	CASSLASTGSTHQPQHF	TGTGCCAGCAGCTTAGCCTCGACAGGTTCCACCCATCAGCCCCAGCATTTT
NA	13	NA	TRBJ2-5	TRBV5-1	CASFVTSGETQYF	TGCGCCAGCTTTGTAACTTCAGGGGAGACCCAGTACTTC
NA	14	NA	TRBJ1-1	TRBV18	CASSPMTENTEAFF	TGTGCCAGCTCACCTATGACAGAGAACACTGAAGCTTTCTTT
NA	13	NA	TRBJ2-3	TRBV4-1	CASSQEGRDTQYF	TGCGCCAGCAGCCAAGAGGGGCGAGATACGCAGTATTTT
NA	15	few	TRBJ2-3	TRBV4-1	CASSQDRAVQDTQYF	TGCGCCAGCAGCCAAGATCGGGCGGTTCAAGATACGCAGTATTTT
TRBD1	15	NA	TRBJ2-7	TRBV18	CASSRTGTGIYEQYF	TGTGCCAGCTCACGTACCGGGACAGGGATCTACGAGCAGTACTTC
NA	13	NA	TRBJ2-3	TRBV11-2	CASRLTGTDTQYF	TGTGCCAGCAGGTTGACTGGGACAGATACGCAGTATTTT
NA	11	NA	TRBJ2-3	TRBV11-2	CASAFQGTQYF	TGTGCCAGCGCCTTCCAGGGTACGCAGTATTTT
NA	16	NA	TRBJ2-5	TRBV11-2	CASSRTAGWLQETQYF	TGTGCCAGCAGTCGGACGGCAGGTTGGTTACAAGAGACCCAGTACTTC
NA	12	NA	TRBJ2-7	TRBV7-9	CASSSNEDEQYF	TGTGCCAGCAGCTCGAATGAGGACGAGCAGTACTTC
NA	13	NA	TRBJ2-3	TRBV7-2	CASRQLNLDTQYF	TGTGCCAGCAGGCAACTCAACCTAGATACGCAGTATTTT
TRBD1	12	few	TRBJ2-7	TRBV7-9	CASSLTGDEQYF	TGTGCCAGCAGCTTAACAGGGGACGAGCAGTACTTC
NA	10	NA	TRBJ1-4	TRBV6-1	CASSGGKLFF	TGTGCCAGCAGTGGGGGCAAACTGTTTTTT
TRBD1	16	many	TRBJ2-7	TRBV7-9	CASSSILTGGTYEQYF	TGTGCCAGCAGCTCAATCCTGACAGGGGGTACCTACGAGCAGTACTTC
NA	15	NA	TRBJ2-5	TRBV27	CASSLYGYSYETQYF	TGTGCCAGCAGTTTATACGGCTATTCTTACGAGACCCAGTACTTC
NA	13	NA	TRBJ2-7	TRBV4-1	CASSQAARDEQYF	TGCGCCAGCAGCCAAGCTGCGCGGGACGAGCAGTACTTC
NA	13	NA	TRBJ2-5	TRBV6-6	CASTRDLRETQYF	TGTGCCAGCACCAGGGACTTACGAGAGACCCAGTACTTC
NA	13	few	TRBJ1-1	TRBV7-9	CASSPQMNTEAFF	TGTGCCAGCAGCCCACAAATGAACACTGAAGCTTTCTTT
TRBD1	13	NA	TRBJ2-3	TRBV25-1	CASRTGWGDTQYF	TGTGCCAGCAGGACAGGGTGGGGAGATACGCAGTATTTT
NA	14	many	TRBJ1-3	TRBV4-1	CASSQGHSGNTIYF	TGCGCCAGCAGCCAAGGACATTCTGGAAACACCATATATTTT
TRBD1	15	NA	TRBJ2-7	TRBV5-1	CASSLAGTASYEQYF	TGCGCCAGCAGCCTGGCCGGGACAGCCTCCTACGAGCAGTACTTC
NA	13	NA	TRBJ1-2	TRBV27	CASSLTGDYGYTF	TGTGCCAGCAGCCTGACAGGTGACTATGGCTACACCTTC
TRBD1	16	NA	TRBJ2-7	TRBV15	CATSGPGQSPSREQYF	TGTGCCACCAGCGGGCCGGGACAGTCTCCCTCGAGGGAGCAGTACTTC
NA	14	NA	TRBJ1-2	TRBV7-2	CASSLAPDQYGYTF	TGTGCCAGCAGCTTAGCCCCGGACCAGTATGGCTACACCTTC
NA	11	many	TRBJ2-7	TRBV28	CASSPGFEQYF	TGTGCCAGCAGCCCCGGGTTCGAGCAGTACTTC
NA	18	NA	TRBJ1-2	TRBV21-1	CASSKFPPRQGGNCGYTF	TGTGCCAGCAGCAAATTCCCCCCCCGACAGGGAGGTAATTGTGGCTACACCTTC
TRBD2	14	NA	TRBJ2-2	TRBV29-1	CSVGGRANTGELFF	TGCAGCGTTGGTGGGAGGGCGAACACCGGGGAGCTGTTTTTT
NA	10	few	TRBJ1-5	TRBV27	CARRNQPQHF	TGTGCCAGGAGGAATCAGCCCCAGCATTTT
NA	10	few	TRBJ2-5	TRBV20-1	CSASQETQYF	TGCAGTGCTAGCCAAGAGACCCAGTACTTC
NA	16	NA	TRBJ2-1	TRBV2	CASSELIFISYNEQFF	TGTGCCAGCAGTGAGTTGATCTTCATCTCCTACAATGAGCAGTTCTTC
TRBD2	19	NA	TRBJ2-2	TRBV28	CASSLFPLAGGIGTGELFF	TGTGCCAGCAGTTTATTCCCCCTAGCGGGAGGTATAGGCACCGGGGAGCTGTTTTTT
NA	16	few	TRBJ2-1	TRBV15	CATSSILARPYNEQFF	TGTGCCACCAGCAGTATCCTAGCGAGACCCTACAATGAGCAGTTCTTC
TRBD2	15	NA	TRBJ2-2	TRBV7-3	CASSFGTRYTGELFF	TGTGCCAGCAGCTTCGGGACTAGGTACACCGGGGAGCTGTTTTTT
TRBD1	16	NA	TRBJ2-3	TRBV19	CASSPSRTGGFDTQYF	TGTGCCAGTAGTCCAAGTCGGACAGGGGGCTTTGATACGCAGTATTTT
TRBD2	16	NA	TRBJ2-2	TRBV19	CASSSPGGGGTGELFF	TGTGCCAGTAGCTCACCGGGAGGGGGAGGCACCGGGGAGCTGTTTTTT
TRBD1	17	NA	TRBJ2-3	TRBV25-1	CASSASSGQLDTDTQYF	TGTGCCAGCAGTGCTTCCTCGGGACAGCTCGACACAGATACGCAGTATTTT
NA	14	NA	TRBJ1-1	TRBV28	CASIGNPVNTEAFF	TGTGCCAGCATAGGAAATCCAGTGAACACTGAAGCTTTCTTT
NA	18	NA	TRBJ2-3	TRBV4-1	CASSRQSRDAAGVDTQYF	TGCGCCAGCAGCCGCCAGTCCCGGGACGCCGCTGGGGTGGATACGCAGTATTTT
NA	15	NA	TRBJ1-2	TRBV6-4	CASSESTGESYGYTF	TGTGCCAGCAGTGAGTCGACAGGAGAATCCTATGGCTACACCTTC
NA	12	NA	TRBJ2-7	TRBV5-8	CASSGDGGEQYF	TGTGCCAGCAGCGGGGACGGGGGTGAGCAGTACTTC
NA	12	many	TRBJ2-4	TRBV4-1	CASSQEESIQYF	TGCGCCAGCAGCCAAGAGGAGAGTATTCAGTACTTC
NA	13	few	TRBJ2-1	TRBV7-9	CASSFAFYNEQFF	TGTGCCAGCAGCTTTGCATTCTACAATGAGCAGTTCTTC
NA	13	few	TRBJ1-1	TRBV30	CAWSVPGASEAFF	TGTGCCTGGAGTGTACCGGGGGCCAGTGAAGCTTTCTTT
NA	17	NA	TRBJ1-2	TRBV27	CASSLVPRWGANYGYTF	TGTGCCAGCAGTTTGGTCCCCCGCTGGGGCGCTAACTATGGCTACACCTTC
NA	16	NA	TRBJ2-4	TRBV11-1	CASSALASWGKNIQYF	TGTGCCAGCAGCGCATTAGCCTCTTGGGGCAAAAACATTCAGTACTTC
NA	15	NA	TRBJ2-7	TRBV19	CASSDEEGAHYEQYF	TGTGCCAGTAGCGACGAGGAGGGGGCCCACTACGAGCAGTACTTC